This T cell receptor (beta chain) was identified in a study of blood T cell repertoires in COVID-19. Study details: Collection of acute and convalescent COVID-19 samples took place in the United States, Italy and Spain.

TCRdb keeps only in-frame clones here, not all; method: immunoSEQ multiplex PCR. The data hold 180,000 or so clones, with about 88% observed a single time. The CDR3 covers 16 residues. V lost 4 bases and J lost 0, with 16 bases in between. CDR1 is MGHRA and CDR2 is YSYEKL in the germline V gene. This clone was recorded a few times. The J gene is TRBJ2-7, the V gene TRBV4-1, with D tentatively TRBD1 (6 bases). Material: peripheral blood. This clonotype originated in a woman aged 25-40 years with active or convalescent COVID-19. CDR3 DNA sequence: TGCGCCAGCAGCCCAACACAGGGTATTAACTCCTACGAGCAGTACTTC. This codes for CASSPTQGINSYEQYF.